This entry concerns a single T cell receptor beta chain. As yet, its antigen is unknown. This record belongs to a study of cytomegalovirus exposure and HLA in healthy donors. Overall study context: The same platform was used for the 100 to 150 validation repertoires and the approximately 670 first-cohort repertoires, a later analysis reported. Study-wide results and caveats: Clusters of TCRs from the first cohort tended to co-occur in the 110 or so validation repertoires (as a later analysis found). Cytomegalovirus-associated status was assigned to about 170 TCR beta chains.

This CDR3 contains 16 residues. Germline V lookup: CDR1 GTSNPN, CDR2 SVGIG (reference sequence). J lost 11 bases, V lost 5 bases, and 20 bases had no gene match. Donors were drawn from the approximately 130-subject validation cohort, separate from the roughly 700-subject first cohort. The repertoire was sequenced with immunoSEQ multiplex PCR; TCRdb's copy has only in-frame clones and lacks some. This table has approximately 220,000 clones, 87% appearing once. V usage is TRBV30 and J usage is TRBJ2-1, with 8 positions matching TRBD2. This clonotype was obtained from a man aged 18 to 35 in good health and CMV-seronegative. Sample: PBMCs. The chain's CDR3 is CAWVLGVLGTSNKQFF. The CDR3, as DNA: TGTGCCTGGGTCCTGGGAGTCTTGGGGACTAGTAATAAGCAGTTCTTC.